The next 24 T cell receptor beta chains were all read from a single sample in a study of cytomegalovirus exposure and HLA in healthy donors. TCRdb's copy holds only in-frame clones and misses some; the assay was immunoSEQ multiplex PCR. The sample holds around 190,000 clones, 80% to 85% seen once. Specimen: PBMCs. The source is a woman in her twenties or thirties in good health and CMV-seronegative.

The chain employs TRBV5-1 and TRBJ2-3; possible D gene TRBD2, 6 bases. Trimming stripped 4 bases from V and 3 bases from J, with 15 bases between. This CDR3 is built from 15 residues. In germline, CDR1 is SGHRS, CDR2 YFSETQ. Here the CDR3 reads CASSGARAGTDTQYF. The DNA of the CDR3 is TGCGCCAGCAGCGGTGCAAGGGCGGGAACAGATACGCAGTATTTT.

CDR3 sequence (DNA): TGTGCCTGGAGGAGGACAGGGGATGGCTACACCTTC. This translates into CAWRRTGDGYTF. V is TRBV30 and J is TRBJ1-2; 9 nucleotides agree with TRBD1. The CDR3 is 12 residues long. The trim removed 3 bases at V and 6 bases at J, leaving 2 bases unmatched. Germline V CDR1 and CDR2: GTSNPN, SVGIG (reference sequence).

The chain is built from TRBV5-8 and TRBJ2-7, with TRBD1 as a possible D gene (8 bases). Per the germline V gene, CDR1 is SGHTS and CDR2 is YDEGEE. This CDR3 has 15 residues. V was shortened by 5 bases and J by 3 bases, with 18 bases between the two germline ends. The CDR3 protein is CASRADRGGNYEQYF. CDR3 nucleotide sequence: TGTGCCAGCAGGGCCGACAGGGGAGGGAACTACGAGCAGTACTTC.

A word on this clone: The same CDR3 is also encoded by other DNA sequences in this sample. The chain couples TRBV7-7 to TRBJ1-4, with 7 bases identical to TRBD1. CDR3 length: 14 amino acids. After removal of 5 bases from V and 2 bases from J, the junction contained 2 bases not matched to a gene. From germline, CDR1 is SSHAT and CDR2 FNYEAQ (reference sequence). The CDR3 reads CASSPGQTNEKLFF. In DNA, the CDR3 is TGTGCCAGCAGCCCGGGACAGACTAATGAAAAACTGTTTTTT.

The chain links TRBV7-6 to TRBJ2-7, with TRBD2 matching 7 bases. CDR3 size: 16 residues. CDR1 and CDR2 (germline): SGHVS, FNYEAQ. The trim removed 5 bases at V and 3 bases at J, leaving 13 bases unmatched. The CDR3 sequence is CASSGGAAGNYYEQYF. The CDR3 DNA reads as TGTGCCAGCAGCGGCGGGGCAGCGGGAAACTACTACGAGCAGTACTTC.

A few counts support this clone. V and J are TRBV29-1 and TRBJ2-2, with D possibly matching TRBD1 (6 bases). Germline V gene sequence: CDR1 SQVTM, CDR2 ANQGSEA. The V and J ends lost 7 bases and 1 base respectively, with 10 bases between them. This CDR3 contains 13 residues. The DNA for the CDR3 is TGCAGCGCTGGACAGAGGAACACCGGGGAGCTGTTTTTT. Translation: CSAGQRNTGELFF.

In this sample, this clone turned up once. The chain carries TRBV6-1 and TRBJ2-1, with D unresolved. Trimming removed 3 bases from V and 12 bases from J, with 9 bases in between. Germline lookup yields CDR1 MNHNS and CDR2 SASEGT. The length of the CDR3 is 11 residues. Written as DNA, the CDR3 is TGTGCCAGCAGTGAGAGGTTAGGGCAGTTCTTC. Its translation: CASSERLGQFF.

This clone appeared a single time. The gene calls are TRBV6-1 and TRBJ1-2, with no clear D. V lost 6 bases to trimming and J lost 8 bases, with 19 bases between them. CDR1 and CDR2 from the germline V gene are MNHNS and SASEGT. The CDR3 extends over 14 amino acids. DNA of the CDR3: TGTGCCAGCAGCTCGTCTTGGGGAGGAGTGGGCTACACCTTC. Its protein product is CASSSSWGGVGYTF.

This chain joins TRBV30 and TRBJ2-4; D possibly corresponds to TRBD1 (5 bases). CDR3 size: 13 residues. V gave up 1 base and J gave up 6 bases, with 10 bases separating them. Germline V gene data show CDR1 as GTSNPN and CDR2 as SVGIG (reference sequence). The CDR3 sequence is CAWSGERGNIQYF. In nucleotides, the CDR3 is TGTGCCTGGAGTGGGGAAAGGGGAAACATTCAGTACTTC.

This clone occurred once. This chain connects TRBV7-9 to TRBJ1-1; D remains ambiguous. Germline CDR1 is SEHNR and CDR2 is FQNEAQ (reference sequence). The CDR3 consists of 15 residues. V was pared by 7 bases and J by 1 base, with 16 bases between. CDR3 sequence reads: CASTTSGRSNTEAFF. The CDR3 region has the DNA TGTGCCAGCACCACCAGCGGGAGGTCGAACACTGAAGCTTTCTTT.

DNA of the CDR3: TGTGCCAGCAGCGTAGACAGGGCACTCAATGAGCAGTTCTTC. It specifies CASSVDRALNEQFF. The V gene is TRBV9, the J gene TRBJ2-1; D may be TRBD1 (6 bases). With 0 bases removed from V and 6 bases from J, the gap between germline ends came to 10 bases. This CDR3 has 14 residues. The germline CDR1 and CDR2 sequences are SGDLS and YYNGEE.

The chain employs TRBV9 and TRBJ2-2, with 7 bases fitting TRBD2. CDR3 length equals 16 residues. Germline CDR1 is SGDLS and CDR2 is YYNGEE. V trimming: 0 bases; J trimming: 2 bases; junction bases outside the gene matches: 4. CDR3 in DNA: TGTGCCAGCAGCGTAGTTCCTAGCGGTAACACCGGGGAGCTGTTTTTT. Protein sequence: CASSVVPSGNTGELFF.

The count of this clone is one. The chain's CDR3 is CATSRDRGYEKLFF. As DNA, the CDR3 is TGTGCCACCAGCAGAGATCGCGGTTATGAAAAACTGTTTTTT. The gene calls are TRBV15 and TRBJ1-4; D uncertain. There are 14 residues in the CDR3. Per the germline V gene, CDR1 is LNHNV and CDR2 is YYDKDF (reference sequence). V shed 0 bases and J shed 6 bases, with 8 bases lying between them.

The chain joins TRBV5-1 to TRBJ2-3; 9 nucleotides line up with TRBD1. The CDR3 loop spans 15 amino acids. V trimming: 0 bases; J trimming: 5 bases; junction bases outside the gene matches: 4. Germline V gives CDR1 SGHRS, CDR2 YFSETQ. The CDR3 here is CASSLGQGGKDTQYF. The CDR3 coding sequence is TGCGCCAGCAGCTTGGGACAGGGGGGGAAAGATACGCAGTATTTT.

This rearrangement joins TRBV7-9 to TRBJ2-7; 9 bases agree with TRBD2. In germline, CDR1 is SEHNR, CDR2 FQNEAQ (reference sequence). The CDR3 covers 16 residues. V was clipped by 4 bases and J by 0 bases; unmatched bases: 7. CDR3 loop: CASSSPPSGTSYEQYF. The CDR3 bases are TGTGCCAGCAGCTCCCCCCCTAGCGGGACCTCCTACGAGCAGTACTTC.

The chain carries TRBV30 and TRBJ2-5; D possibly corresponds to TRBD2 (5 bases). The V gene's germline CDR1 is GTSNPN and CDR2 SVGIG (reference sequence). This CDR3 has 13 residues. The V and J ends lost 0 bases and 4 bases respectively, with 9 bases between them. CDR3 sequence: CAWSVGSGETQYF. The CDR3 bases are TGTGCCTGGAGTGTAGGGAGTGGAGAGACCCAGTACTTC.

There are a few counts of this clone. The J gene is TRBJ2-2, the V gene TRBV6-1; 7 nucleotides agree with TRBD1. The CDR3 totals 15 residues. Germline CDR1 reads MNHNS; CDR2 reads SASEGT. The V and J ends lost 7 bases and 3 bases, in that order; junction bases with no gene match: 8. In DNA form, the CDR3 reads TGTGCCAGCACCCCGCAAGGGGGCCACACCGGGGAGCTGTTTTTT. This translates into CASTPQGGHTGELFF.

The V and J genes are TRBV4-1 and TRBJ1-5; 7 positions agree with TRBD1. Trimming cost V 1 base and J 7 bases; bases outside gene matches: 16. The germline CDR1 and CDR2 sequences are MGHRA and YSYEKL. The CDR3 runs to 18 residues. The CDR3 here is CASSQGTLRGGVEQPQHF. The CDR3 coding sequence is TGCGCCAGCAGCCAAGGAACTTTGCGAGGGGGCGTAGAACAGCCCCAGCATTTT.

The chain is built from TRBV19 and TRBJ2-7, with 9 nucleotides matching TRBD1. Germline V gene data show CDR1 as LNHDA and CDR2 as SQIVND (reference sequence). The CDR3 runs 16 residues. V was pared by 6 bases and J by 1 base, with 10 bases of the junction left unmatched. CDR3 in amino acids: CASRSQAGTGSYEQYF. CDR3 nucleotides: TGTGCCAGTAGATCCCAAGCCGGGACAGGGTCCTACGAGCAGTACTTC.

V gene TRBV7-9 combines with J gene TRBJ2-3, with 7 bases aligning to TRBD2. The CDR3 consists of 17 residues. With 3 bases clipped from V and 2 bases from J, the junction kept 11 bases outside the gene matches. Germline V gene data show CDR1 as SEHNR and CDR2 as FQNEAQ (reference sequence). The CDR3 reads CASSFDTIGLVTDTQYF. The CDR3 region has the DNA TGTGCCAGCAGCTTTGATACTATCGGACTAGTCACAGATACGCAGTATTTT.

In this sample, this clone turned up a few times. The chain uses TRBV7-6 and TRBJ1-1; D gene ambiguous. Trimming removed 2 bases from V and 1 base from J, with 5 bases in between. Germline V gene data show CDR1 as SGHVS and CDR2 as FNYEAQ. The CDR3 runs to 13 residues. The CDR3 reads CASSLTQNTEAFF. In DNA form, the CDR3 reads TGTGCCAGCAGCTTAACACAGAACACTGAAGCTTTCTTT.

The chain is built from TRBV5-4 and TRBJ2-3, with 16 bases matching TRBD2. CDR3 size: 18 residues. The ends lost 4 bases at V and 2 bases at J; junction bases unmatched: 7. Germline V CDR1 and CDR2: SGHNT, YYREEE (reference sequence). CDR3 loop: CASSPGTSGGAFTDTQYF. The DNA for the CDR3 is TGTGCCAGCAGCCCCGGGACTAGCGGGGGGGCCTTCACAGATACGCAGTATTTT.

The chain uses TRBV30 and TRBJ2-5; no definite D call. CDR3 length equals 15 residues. Trimming stripped 2 bases from V and 0 bases from J, with 13 bases between. Germline V CDR1 and CDR2: GTSNPN, SVGIG (reference sequence). The CDR3 sequence is CAWSPLTLYQETQYF. The CDR3 DNA reads TGTGCCTGGAGTCCATTGACTTTGTACCAAGAGACCCAGTACTTC.

This clone was counted only a few times. The rearrangement joins TRBV5-1 to TRBJ2-7; 7 nucleotides match TRBD1. The CDR3 has 16 residues. Germline V gene sequence: CDR1 SGHRS, CDR2 YFSETQ. With V trimmed by 3 bases and J by 1 base, 10 bases remained unmatched. The CDR3: CASSWGPDRLSYEQYF. The CDR3 DNA reads TGCGCCAGCAGCTGGGGTCCGGACAGGCTTTCCTACGAGCAGTACTTC.